This TCR beta chain was identified during a study of identical twins (dated by TCRdb to about 2016). At the level of the whole study: TCR alpha and beta repertoires from monozygotic twins, unrelated adults of various ages and cord blood were deep-sequenced to test whether fetal clonotypes persist. To rule out contamination, the twin experiments were replicated at different times with different library preparation protocols.

Results and caveats for the whole study, not just this receptor: In monozygotic twins, recombination models systematically underestimated out-of-frame TCR alpha sharing, but the models matched the sharing seen between unrelated individuals. Conclusions relied on cross-sectional statistical analysis, since the same donors could not be followed over many years. In beta out-of-frame sequences, excess twin sharing was weaker, because having fewer shared sequences lowered the signal-to-noise ratio. Out-of-frame TCR alpha sequences shared between twins showed an excess of low generation-probability sequences compared with coincidental sharing between unrelated individuals. Invariant T cells such as MAIT and iNKT could partly confound zero-insertion analyses, although diverse VJ usage argued against such confounding for most clonotypes. Abundant cord blood beta clonotypes had fewer insertions, young adult naive repertoires showed a similar but weaker trend, and memory repertoires showed no such trend.

This clonotype has just a few counts. Its antigen is still unknown. The input lacks base qualities; no much larger clone sits a single base away. The CDR3 numbers 14 residues from cysteine through phenylalanine. The CDR3 DNA has 42 bases and is translated from base 1. V is clipped by 2 bases and J by 8 bases, and the sequence between their germline boundaries is 10 bases long. The library was built by means of 5' RACE. Sequencing instrument: Illumina HiSeq 2000. Template switching added a universal primer binding site, and the final cDNA carried a unique molecular identifier that allowed TCR cDNA molecules to be counted accurately. First-strand cDNA for TCR alpha and beta chains was synthesized from specific primers in the conserved constant-segment region. To control for contamination, every cDNA library carried two barcodes: a SMART-Mk sample barcode plus Illumina barcodes. TruSeq adapter sequences, together with Illumina sample barcodes, were added in two successive PCR steps. TCR alpha and beta cDNA libraries were sequenced on the Illumina HiSeq platform with custom primers. The study's own analysis went as follows. MiGEC processed the raw reads to extract unique molecular identifiers, while MiXCR was used to determine the CDR3 positions. For each individual, recombination models were inferred using an EM algorithm with the repgenHMM and IGoR tools. The tcR package in R was used for shared clonotype analysis, with sharing normalized by the product of cloneset sizes. To study raw recombination without the effects of thymic and clonal selection, out-of-frame nonproductive sequences were analyzed. The public reads were run again by TCRdb, first through fastp at Q25 and then through MiXCR, and only productive beta chains were kept. Entries that share a CDR3 protein sequence are merged under the most common genes and DNA. The authors' filters were not applied to this entry. This sample gives about 210,000 distinct CDR3 sequences in total; over 8% of them show up just once. Around 5.1% of the sample lies in the top ten.

Every donor in the study was a healthy Caucasian. Miltenyi CD45RO+ enrichment and human naive T-cell isolation kits were used to isolate memory (CD45RO+) and naive T cells from PBMC. The sequence came from a woman aged 18-29 years in good health. Sequenced input: memory (CD45RO+) T cells sorted from blood. The cell subset or site label corresponds to: CD45RO+ enriched T cells. The rearranged chain carries TRBV12-3 or TRBV12-4 and TRBJ1-6; no D gene call is confident. The nucleotides read TGTGCCAGCAGTTTATGGAAACGGGATTCACCCCTCCACTTT. Its coded protein is CASSLWKRDSPLHF.